This TCR beta chain was identified during a study of blood T cell repertoires in COVID-19. Study background: T cells, B-cell-depleted T cells, or PBMCs provided the cDNA or gDNA that served as material.

TCRdb's copy holds only in-frame clones and misses some; the assay was immunoSEQ multiplex PCR. The profile covers about 140,000 clones, with roughly three quarters appearing a single time and 5% to 7% taken by the ten largest. Everyone who took part was roughly 18 to 89 years old, and they came from about two dozen US areas. The CDR3 consists of 13 residues. CDR1 and CDR2 (germline): WSHSY, SAAADI. The germline V and J ends were trimmed by 9 bases and 0 bases, with 11 bases remaining between them. Sequenced: PBMCs or T cells enriched from blood (not recorded which). The receptor was isolated from a woman between 45 and 65 years old who had recovered from COVID-19. V usage is TRBV10-2 and J usage is TRBJ1-1, with D hard to call. CDR3: CASLFSLNTEAFF. CDR3 DNA sequence: TGCGCCAGTTTGTTCTCCCTGAACACTGAAGCTTTCTTT.